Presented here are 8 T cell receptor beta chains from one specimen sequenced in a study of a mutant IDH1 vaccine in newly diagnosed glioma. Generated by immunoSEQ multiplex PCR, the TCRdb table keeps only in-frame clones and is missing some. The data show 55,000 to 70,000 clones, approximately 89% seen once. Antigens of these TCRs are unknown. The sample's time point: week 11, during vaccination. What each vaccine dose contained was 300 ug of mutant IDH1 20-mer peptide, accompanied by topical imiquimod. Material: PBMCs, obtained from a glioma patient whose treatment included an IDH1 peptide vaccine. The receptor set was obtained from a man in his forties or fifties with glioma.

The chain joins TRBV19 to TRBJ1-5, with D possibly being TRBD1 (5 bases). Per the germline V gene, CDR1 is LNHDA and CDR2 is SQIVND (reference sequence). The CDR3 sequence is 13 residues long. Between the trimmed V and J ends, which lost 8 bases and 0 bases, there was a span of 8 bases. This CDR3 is CASGRASNQPQHF. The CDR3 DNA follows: TGTGCCAGTGGCAGGGCTAGCAATCAGCCCCAGCATTTT.

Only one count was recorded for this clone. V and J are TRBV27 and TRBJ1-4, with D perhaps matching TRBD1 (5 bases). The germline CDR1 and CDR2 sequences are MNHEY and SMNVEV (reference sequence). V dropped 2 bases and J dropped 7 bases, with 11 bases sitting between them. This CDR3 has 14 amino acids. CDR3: CASSLLGVGEKLFF. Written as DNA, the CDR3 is TGTGCCAGCAGTTTACTGGGGGTTGGTGAAAAACTGTTTTTT.

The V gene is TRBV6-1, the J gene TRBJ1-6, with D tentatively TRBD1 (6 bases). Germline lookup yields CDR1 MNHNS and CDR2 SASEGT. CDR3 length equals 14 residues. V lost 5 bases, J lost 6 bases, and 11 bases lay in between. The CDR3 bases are TGTGCCAGCAGTTCCGGGACACCTAATTCACCCCTCCACTTT. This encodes CASSSGTPNSPLHF.

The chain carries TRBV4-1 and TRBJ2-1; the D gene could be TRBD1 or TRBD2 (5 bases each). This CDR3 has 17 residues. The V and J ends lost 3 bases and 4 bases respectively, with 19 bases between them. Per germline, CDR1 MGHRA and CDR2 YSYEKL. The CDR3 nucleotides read TGCGCCAGCAGCCAGGTAATCGGGACCCCACCGTACAATGAGCAGTTCTTC. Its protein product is CASSQVIGTPPYNEQFF.

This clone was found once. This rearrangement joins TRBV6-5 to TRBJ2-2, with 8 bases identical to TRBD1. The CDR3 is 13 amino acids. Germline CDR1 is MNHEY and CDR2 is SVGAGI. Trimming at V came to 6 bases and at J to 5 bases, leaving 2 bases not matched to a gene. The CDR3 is CASSDRGTGELFF. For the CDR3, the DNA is TGTGCCAGCAGCGACAGGGGTACCGGGGAGCTGTTTTTT.

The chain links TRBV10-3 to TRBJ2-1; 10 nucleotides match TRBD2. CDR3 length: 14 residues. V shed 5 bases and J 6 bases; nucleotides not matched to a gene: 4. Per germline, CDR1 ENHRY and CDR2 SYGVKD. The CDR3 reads CAISSGRASNEQFF. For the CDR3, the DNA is TGTGCCATCAGTAGCGGGAGGGCCAGCAATGAGCAGTTCTTC.

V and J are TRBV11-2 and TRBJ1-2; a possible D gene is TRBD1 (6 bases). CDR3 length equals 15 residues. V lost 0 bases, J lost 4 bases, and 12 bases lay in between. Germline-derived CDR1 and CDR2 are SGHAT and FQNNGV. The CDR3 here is CASSLDRGVGYGYTF. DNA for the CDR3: TGTGCCAGCAGCTTAGATAGGGGGGTGGGCTATGGCTACACCTTC. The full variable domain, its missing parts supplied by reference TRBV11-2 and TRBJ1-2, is EAGVAQSPRYKIIEKRQSVAFWCNPISGHATLYWYQQILGQGPKLLIQFQNNGVVDDSQLPKDRFSAERLKGVDSTLKIQPAKLEDSAVYLCASSLDRGVGYGYTFGSGTRLTVV.

CDR3 sequence reads: CASSQFGRGQPQHF. In DNA form, the CDR3 reads TGTGCCAGCAGCCAATTCGGGCGCGGTCAGCCCCAGCATTTT. V and J are TRBV4-2 and TRBJ1-5; no clear D. The V end lost 2 bases, the J end lost 6 bases, and 11 bases lay between the germline ends. Germline-derived CDR1 and CDR2 are LGHNA and YNFKEQ. This CDR3 comprises 14 residues.